This T cell receptor beta chain was found in a study of T cells after yellow fever vaccination. General study points: Abundant bulk-population clonotypes could contaminate the FACS-sorted repertoires.

This clonotype occurred many times. The antigen is not known. Per germline, CDR1 DFQATT and CDR2 SNEGSKA (reference sequence). Trimming shortened V by 7 bases and J by 0 bases, and 14 bases separated the two germline ends. CDR3 length: 14 residues. A single record per CDR3 protein comes from TCRdb applying MiXCR to the 5' RACE reads. The repertoire holds 300,000 to 450,000 distinct CDR3 sequences, with 6% to 8% as singletons. This receptor was obtained from a man younger than 45 who received the YFV17D yellow fever vaccine. J is TRBJ2-3 and V is TRBV20-1, with unresolved D. The sample was PBMCs, taken 5 days after the yellow fever booster vaccination. The CDR3 DNA follows: TGCAGTGGGTACCTACCGTTAAGCACAGATACGCAGTATTTT. Amino acid sequence: CSGYLPLSTDTQYF.